This entry describes one T cell receptor (beta chain). Its antigen specificity is not known. The input lacks base qualities; no much larger clone sits a single base away. The entry originates in a study of CD8 T cells in ankylosing spondylitis (dated by TCRdb to about 2017). Describing the broader study: To find TCR variants linked to disease, the study profiled T cell receptor beta repertoires in ankylosing spondylitis patients and healthy donors. The full study cohort was made up of under 30 ankylosing spondylitis patients and roughly 100 healthy donors. Peripheral blood was sampled, and synovial fluid was additionally collected from ankylosing spondylitis patients. Study-wide conclusions, independent of this receptor: A TCR beta motif of seven or eight highly homologous amino acid variants appeared characteristic of blood from ankylosing spondylitis patients. The disease-linked clones had a CD8+ phenotype and were found at relatively low frequencies in peripheral blood. According to the report, matched synovial fluid samples from ankylosing spondylitis patients were significantly enriched for the disease-linked clones. Some motif variants were previously reported in synovial fluid and blood of reactive arthritis patients, suggesting common disease-initiation mechanisms.

Instrument used: Illumina HiSeq 2500. Quantitative 5'-RACE with molecular barcodes was the method used to prepare the TCR beta libraries. From the authors' description of their analysis: To identify disease-linked TCR variants, a new computational method was used, one built on a probabilistic model of VDJ rearrangement. Using fastp at Q25 and MiXCR, TCRdb reprocessed the public reads and kept productive beta chains. Under each unique CDR3 protein, matching rows form one entry showing the most common genes and DNA. TCRdb assigned the V and J calls; the authors' analysis was not used. The sample table records about 260,000 distinct CDR3 sequences; roughly a quarter of these occur just once. The top ten hold around 0.64% of the sample. V is clipped by 4 bases and J by 1 base, and the sequence between their germline boundaries is 14 bases long. The germline V gene supplies CDR1 SGHRS and CDR2 YFSETQ. Counted from cysteine to phenylalanine, this CDR3 has 15 amino acids. Of the read, only the CDR3 DNA is kept; its 45 bases are in frame from base 1.

Material for sequencing was blood, either unsorted or a sorted T cell fraction (not recorded which). This receptor was taken from a male donor with ankylosing spondylitis or in good health (not recorded which). The V and J segments used are TRBV5-1 and TRBJ2-5; the D gene is perhaps TRBD1, on 5 matching bases. The DNA is as follows: TGCGCCAGCAGCCCATCGGACATCTTCCAAGAGACCCAGTACTTC. The resulting protein is CASSPSDIFQETQYF.